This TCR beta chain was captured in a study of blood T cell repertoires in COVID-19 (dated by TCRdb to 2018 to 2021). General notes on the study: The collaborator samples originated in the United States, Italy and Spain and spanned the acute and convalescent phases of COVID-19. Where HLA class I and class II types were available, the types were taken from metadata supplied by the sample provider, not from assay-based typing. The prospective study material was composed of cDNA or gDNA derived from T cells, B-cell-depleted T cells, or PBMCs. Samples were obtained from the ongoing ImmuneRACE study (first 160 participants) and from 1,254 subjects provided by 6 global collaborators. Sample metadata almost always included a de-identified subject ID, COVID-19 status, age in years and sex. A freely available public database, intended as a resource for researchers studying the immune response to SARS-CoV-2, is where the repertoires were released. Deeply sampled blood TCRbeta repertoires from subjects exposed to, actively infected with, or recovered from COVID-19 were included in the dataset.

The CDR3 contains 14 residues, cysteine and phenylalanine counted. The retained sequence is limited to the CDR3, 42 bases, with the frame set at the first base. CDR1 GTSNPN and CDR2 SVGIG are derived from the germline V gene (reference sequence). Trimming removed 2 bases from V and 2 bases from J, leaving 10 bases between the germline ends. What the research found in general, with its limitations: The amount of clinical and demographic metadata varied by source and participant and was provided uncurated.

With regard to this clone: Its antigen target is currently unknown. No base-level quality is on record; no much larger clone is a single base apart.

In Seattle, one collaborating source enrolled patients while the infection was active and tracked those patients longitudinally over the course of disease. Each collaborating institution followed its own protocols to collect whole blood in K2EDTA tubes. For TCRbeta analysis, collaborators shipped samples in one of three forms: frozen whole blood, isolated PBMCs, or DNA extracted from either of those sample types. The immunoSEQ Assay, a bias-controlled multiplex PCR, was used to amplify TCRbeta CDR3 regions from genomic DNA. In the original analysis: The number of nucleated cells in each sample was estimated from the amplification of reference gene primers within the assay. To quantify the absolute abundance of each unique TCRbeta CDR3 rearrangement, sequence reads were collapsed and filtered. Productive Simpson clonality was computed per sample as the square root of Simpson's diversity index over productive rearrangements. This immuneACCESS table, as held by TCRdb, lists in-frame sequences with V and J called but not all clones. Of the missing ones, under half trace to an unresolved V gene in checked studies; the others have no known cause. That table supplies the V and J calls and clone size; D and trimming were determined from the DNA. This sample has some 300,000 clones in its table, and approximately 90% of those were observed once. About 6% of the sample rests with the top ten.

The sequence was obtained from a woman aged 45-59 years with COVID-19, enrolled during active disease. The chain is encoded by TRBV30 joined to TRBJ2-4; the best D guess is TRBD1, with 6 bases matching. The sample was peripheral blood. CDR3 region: CAWSFGGSKNIQYF. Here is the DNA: TGTGCCTGGAGTTTTGGGGGCTCCAAAAACATTCAGTACTTC.